The rows below give T cell receptor beta chains drawn from one sample of a study of regulatory T cells in long-lasting Graves disease. TCRdb passed the multiplex PCR reads through MiXCR, listing each CDR3 protein once. This sample has 350,000 to 500,000 distinct CDR3 sequences, with around 15% found just once. This same sample was also taken into another study, of T cells in Graves' hyperthyroidism and ophthalmopathy.

The starting material was peripheral blood mononuclear cells (PBMCs), obtained at new diagnosis, from a patient treated with antithyroid drugs. The receptors originated from a woman in her 30s with Graves disease. The CDR3 runs from the conserved cysteine through the conserved F or W. D genes are given only for firm matches. Clone size is given for some rows only: seen once, a few or many times, or a class if the clone is expanded.

j_call: TRBJ2-2; v_call: TRBV6-1; clone_size: NA; d_call: TRBD1; cdr3_nt: TGTGCCAGCAGGCCAGAAGGGACAGGGGACACCGGGGAGCTGTTTTTT; cdr3_aa: CASRPEGTGDTGELFF
j_call: TRBJ2-1; v_call: TRBV5-1; clone_size: many; d_call: TRBD2; cdr3_nt: TGCGCCAGCAGCTTCAGCGGGAGCTTTAATGAGCAGTTCTTC; cdr3_aa: CASSFSGSFNEQFF
j_call: TRBJ2-1; v_call: TRBV20-1; clone_size: NA; d_call: NA; cdr3_nt: TGCAGTGCTAGAGATTGTAGGAGAACAACCTACAATGAGCAGTTCTTC; cdr3_aa: CSARDCRRTTYNEQFF
j_call: TRBJ2-2; v_call: TRBV6-5; clone_size: many; d_call: NA; cdr3_nt: TGTGCCAGCAGTTCGAAGTCGACTTACTTGGGTACCGGGGAGCTGTTTTTT; cdr3_aa: CASSSKSTYLGTGELFF
j_call: TRBJ2-1; v_call: TRBV10-2; clone_size: NA; d_call: TRBD2; cdr3_nt: TGCGCCAGCTACTGGACTAGCGGGAGTTACAATGAGCAGTTCTTC; cdr3_aa: CASYWTSGSYNEQFF
j_call: TRBJ2-7; v_call: TRBV7-2; clone_size: many; d_call: NA; cdr3_nt: TGTGCCAGCAGCTTCCCCCCGACTACCTACGAGCAGTACTTC; cdr3_aa: CASSFPPTTYEQYF
j_call: TRBJ2-5; v_call: TRBV28; clone_size: many; d_call: TRBD1; cdr3_nt: TGTGCCAGCAGTTTATGGGGACAGGGACTACAAGAGACCCAGTACTTC; cdr3_aa: CASSLWGQGLQETQYF
j_call: TRBJ1-4; v_call: TRBV5-6; clone_size: few; d_call: NA; cdr3_nt: TGTGCCAGCAGCAACGGTGGCCACCCCTTGTTTTTT; cdr3_aa: CASSNGGHPLFF
j_call: TRBJ1-1; v_call: TRBV4-2; clone_size: few; d_call: NA; cdr3_nt: TGTGCCAGCAGCCAAGATTTAGGCAGGGACTTTGAAGCTTTCTTT; cdr3_aa: CASSQDLGRDFEAFF
j_call: TRBJ2-5; v_call: TRBV2; clone_size: many; d_call: NA; cdr3_nt: TGTGCCAGCAGTGTGAAGGGGACCCAGTACTTC; cdr3_aa: CASSVKGTQYF
j_call: TRBJ2-7; v_call: TRBV2; clone_size: many; d_call: TRBD1; cdr3_nt: TGTGCCAGCATCCGGGACAGGGGGTTCTACGAACAGTACTTC; cdr3_aa: CASIRDRGFYEQYF
j_call: TRBJ2-3; v_call: TRBV7-2; clone_size: many; d_call: TRBD1; cdr3_nt: TGTGCCAGCAGCTATACAGGGGACCTGGATACGCAGTATTTT; cdr3_aa: CASSYTGDLDTQYF
j_call: TRBJ1-5; v_call: TRBV28; clone_size: many; d_call: NA; cdr3_nt: TGTGCCAGCAGTTTATTGGGCGGACCAAATCAGCCCCAGCATTTT; cdr3_aa: CASSLLGGPNQPQHF
j_call: TRBJ2-3; v_call: TRBV6-5; clone_size: many; d_call: TRBD2; cdr3_nt: TGTGCCAGCAGTTCGGGCGGGAGGCCCACTACGCTCACAGATACGCAGTATTTT; cdr3_aa: CASSSGGRPTTLTDTQYF
j_call: TRBJ1-1; v_call: TRBV30; clone_size: many; d_call: NA; cdr3_nt: TGTGCCTGGACTCTATCTGGGTGGGCGAACACTGAAGCTTTCTTT; cdr3_aa: CAWTLSGWANTEAFF
j_call: TRBJ2-5; v_call: TRBV20-1; clone_size: many; d_call: TRBD2; cdr3_nt: TGCAGTGCTAGCCCTAGCGGGAGAGGGGAGACCCAGTACTTC; cdr3_aa: CSASPSGRGETQYF
j_call: TRBJ2-5; v_call: TRBV27; clone_size: many; d_call: NA; cdr3_nt: TGTGCCAGCAGTTTATCACCCGGGACCGCCAAGTACTTC; cdr3_aa: CASSLSPGTAKYF
j_call: TRBJ2-1; v_call: TRBV20-1; clone_size: many; d_call: NA; cdr3_nt: TGCAGTGCCCACAAGGAGTACAATGAGCAGTTCTTC; cdr3_aa: CSAHKEYNEQFF
j_call: TRBJ2-1; v_call: TRBV5-4; clone_size: many; d_call: NA; cdr3_nt: TGTGCCAGCAGCCGTCCGGACAATGAGCAGTTCTTC; cdr3_aa: CASSRPDNEQFF
j_call: TRBJ1-2; v_call: TRBV11-2; clone_size: many; d_call: NA; cdr3_nt: TGTGCCAGCAGCTCCTACCGGGCCTCGCTTAACTATGGCTACACCTTC; cdr3_aa: CASSSYRASLNYGYTF
j_call: TRBJ1-2; v_call: TRBV28; clone_size: many; d_call: TRBD1; cdr3_nt: TGTGCCAGCAGTTCGAGGGGGCAAGGTGGCTACACCTTC; cdr3_aa: CASSSRGQGGYTF
j_call: TRBJ1-1; v_call: TRBV7-9; clone_size: NA; d_call: NA; cdr3_nt: TGTGCCAGCAGCCCACAGCGGGACCGAGCGAACACTGAAGCTTTCTTT; cdr3_aa: CASSPQRDRANTEAFF
j_call: TRBJ2-7; v_call: TRBV12-3/TRBV12-4; clone_size: many; d_call: NA; cdr3_nt: TGTGCCAGCACCAGCAGACGGAGCTCCTACGAGCAGTACTTC; cdr3_aa: CASTSRRSSYEQYF
j_call: TRBJ2-1; v_call: TRBV24-1; clone_size: NA; d_call: TRBD2; cdr3_nt: TGTGCCACCAGTGATCCCGGGACTAGCGGGAGTCCGGGGGATGAGCAGTTCTTC; cdr3_aa: CATSDPGTSGSPGDEQFF
j_call: TRBJ2-3; v_call: TRBV7-9; clone_size: many; d_call: NA; cdr3_nt: TGTGCCAGCAGCTTAGTGTCCCCAGATACGCAGTATTTT; cdr3_aa: CASSLVSPDTQYF
j_call: TRBJ2-1; v_call: TRBV30; clone_size: NA; d_call: TRBD2; cdr3_nt: TGTGCCTGGAGGAGACTAGCGGGAGGGCCCTTTGAGCAGTTCTTC; cdr3_aa: CAWRRLAGGPFEQFF
j_call: TRBJ2-5; v_call: TRBV5-5; clone_size: many; d_call: NA; cdr3_nt: TGTGCCAGCAAGGACAGAAATCAAGAGACCCAGTACTTC; cdr3_aa: CASKDRNQETQYF
j_call: TRBJ2-5; v_call: TRBV6-1; clone_size: many; d_call: TRBD1; cdr3_nt: TGTGCCAGCAGGCCGGCCGGAAGGGGGCGGGAGACCCAGTACTTC; cdr3_aa: CASRPAGRGRETQYF
j_call: TRBJ2-7; v_call: TRBV5-5; clone_size: few; d_call: NA; cdr3_nt: TGTGCCAGCAGCATCAGAGGGGGAATTCGAGTGTACGAGCAGTACTTC; cdr3_aa: CASSIRGGIRVYEQYF
j_call: TRBJ1-1; v_call: TRBV20-1; clone_size: NA; d_call: TRBD1; cdr3_nt: TGCAGTGCTCCAGTTCCTACAGGGGCGAACACTGAAGCTTTCTTT; cdr3_aa: CSAPVPTGANTEAFF
j_call: TRBJ1-2; v_call: TRBV2; clone_size: many; d_call: NA; cdr3_nt: TGTGCCAGCAGCCCTGAGGGGGGTCGGTATTATGGCTACACCTTC; cdr3_aa: CASSPEGGRYYGYTF
j_call: TRBJ2-5; v_call: TRBV28; clone_size: many; d_call: TRBD2; cdr3_nt: TGTGCCAGCAGTCCCCGGACTAGCGGGAGGGCCGGAGGAGAGACCCAGTACTTC; cdr3_aa: CASSPRTSGRAGGETQYF
j_call: TRBJ2-2; v_call: TRBV4-3; clone_size: many; d_call: NA; cdr3_nt: TGCGCCAGCAGCCAAGATGCACAGAACACCGGGGAGCTGTTTTTT; cdr3_aa: CASSQDAQNTGELFF
j_call: TRBJ2-7; v_call: TRBV6-1; clone_size: NA; d_call: TRBD1; cdr3_nt: TGTGCCAGCAACAGGGGGTTCAGCTCCTACGAGCAGTACTTC; cdr3_aa: CASNRGFSSYEQYF
j_call: TRBJ2-6; v_call: TRBV15; clone_size: NA; d_call: NA; cdr3_nt: TGTGCCACCAGCAGAGATCCCGTCCGTCTGGGGGCCAACGTCCTGACTTTC; cdr3_aa: CATSRDPVRLGANVLTF
j_call: TRBJ2-1; v_call: TRBV7-9; clone_size: many; d_call: TRBD1; cdr3_nt: TGTGCCAGCAGCTTCCAGGGGGCTTGGGGTGAGCAGTTCTTC; cdr3_aa: CASSFQGAWGEQFF
j_call: TRBJ2-7; v_call: TRBV5-5; clone_size: many; d_call: TRBD1; cdr3_nt: TGTGCCAGCAGCCCGCGGACAGGACCCTACGAGCAGTACTTC; cdr3_aa: CASSPRTGPYEQYF
j_call: TRBJ1-5; v_call: TRBV6-1; clone_size: few; d_call: NA; cdr3_nt: TGTGCCAGCATTTTATCCCGTGGCAATCAGCCCCAGCATTTT; cdr3_aa: CASILSRGNQPQHF
j_call: TRBJ1-3; v_call: TRBV10-3; clone_size: NA; d_call: TRBD1; cdr3_nt: TGTGCCATCCGGGACAGCGTCGTCCTCAAAAGCTCTGGAAACACCATATATTTT; cdr3_aa: CAIRDSVVLKSSGNTIYF
j_call: TRBJ2-7; v_call: TRBV19; clone_size: NA; d_call: TRBD2; cdr3_nt: TGTGCCAGTAGGGTGAGAGCTAGCGGTACCTACGAGCAGTACTTC; cdr3_aa: CASRVRASGTYEQYF
j_call: TRBJ2-6; v_call: TRBV24-1; clone_size: NA; d_call: NA; cdr3_nt: TGTGCCACCAGTGATCCGGGACTCCAGGGTGGGGCCAACGTCCTGACTTTC; cdr3_aa: CATSDPGLQGGANVLTF
j_call: TRBJ1-5; v_call: TRBV20-1; clone_size: NA; d_call: NA; cdr3_nt: TGCAGTGCTCTCGGAACCCCGAATCAGCCCCAGCATTTT; cdr3_aa: CSALGTPNQPQHF
j_call: TRBJ2-2; v_call: TRBV29-1; clone_size: few; d_call: TRBD2; cdr3_nt: TGCAGCGTACTAGCGGACACCGGGGAGCTGTTTTTT; cdr3_aa: CSVLADTGELFF
j_call: TRBJ1-4; v_call: TRBV13; clone_size: NA; d_call: NA; cdr3_nt: TGTGCCAGCAGCTTAGGTCGAGGTTTTGAAAAACTGTTTTTT; cdr3_aa: CASSLGRGFEKLFF
j_call: TRBJ2-1; v_call: TRBV19; clone_size: NA; d_call: TRBD2; cdr3_nt: TGTGCCAGTAGTATTCGGGGGGGGCTGAGCTCCTACAATGAGCAGTTCTTC; cdr3_aa: CASSIRGGLSSYNEQFF
j_call: TRBJ1-1; v_call: TRBV28; clone_size: many; d_call: TRBD1; cdr3_nt: TGTGCCAGCAGTCCTGACAGGGCCGGCACTGAAGCTTTCTTT; cdr3_aa: CASSPDRAGTEAFF
j_call: TRBJ2-7; v_call: TRBV28; clone_size: many; d_call: NA; cdr3_nt: TGTGCCAGCAGTTTGCCCCGGGCCCGGTCGTACTTC; cdr3_aa: CASSLPRARSYF
j_call: TRBJ1-5; v_call: TRBV18; clone_size: NA; d_call: NA; cdr3_nt: TGTGCCAGCTCGAGGGACAACGAACCCGGCAATCAGCCCCAGCATTTT; cdr3_aa: CASSRDNEPGNQPQHF
j_call: TRBJ1-5; v_call: TRBV28; clone_size: many; d_call: NA; cdr3_nt: TGTGCCAGCAGTTTATTCGTGACAGAGAATCAGCCCCAGCATTTT; cdr3_aa: CASSLFVTENQPQHF
j_call: TRBJ1-1; v_call: TRBV28; clone_size: many; d_call: NA; cdr3_nt: TGTGCCAGCAGTTTGTGGGGGAACACTGAAGCTTTCTTT; cdr3_aa: CASSLWGNTEAFF
j_call: TRBJ2-7; v_call: TRBV28; clone_size: many; d_call: NA; cdr3_nt: TGTGCCAGCAGTTTCGGGGCTTCGGGAGTATGGGACGAGCAGTACTTC; cdr3_aa: CASSFGASGVWDEQYF
j_call: TRBJ1-3; v_call: TRBV14; clone_size: few; d_call: NA; cdr3_nt: TGTGCCAGCAGCCCGGTTTTCGCTGGAAACACCATATATTTT; cdr3_aa: CASSPVFAGNTIYF
j_call: TRBJ2-1; v_call: TRBV12-3/TRBV12-4; clone_size: many; d_call: NA; cdr3_nt: TGTGCCAGCAGTTTGAGGGGGGCCAGCTCCTACAATGAGCAGTTCTTC; cdr3_aa: CASSLRGASSYNEQFF